The rows below give T cell receptor beta chains drawn from one sample of a study of T cells after yellow fever vaccination. Each CDR3 protein gets one entry after TCRdb re-called the 5' RACE reads with MiXCR. The sample includes under 700,000 distinct CDR3 sequences, 17% of them seen just once. Sequencing used PBMCs, obtained roughly 5 days after the first yellow fever vaccination. The receptors stem from a man aged 18 to 35 who received the YFV17D yellow fever vaccine. The CDR3 runs from the conserved cysteine through the conserved F or W. D genes are given only for firm matches. The size field is filled for only some rows; it gives once, few, many or a size class.

>TRBJ1-5|.|TRBV7-2|.
TGTGCCAGCAGCGTAGAACGGGGGCGTAATCAGCCCCAGCATTTT
CASSVERGRNQPQHF
>TRBJ1-5|TRBD1|TRBV12-3/TRBV12-4|.
TGTGCCAGCAAGGGGGCCGGGGGCAATCAGCCCCAGCATTTT
CASKGAGGNQPQHF
>TRBJ2-5|.|TRBV28|.
TGTGCCAGCAGTAGGATTGGTGAAGAGACCCAGTACTTC
CASSRIGEETQYF
>TRBJ2-3|TRBD2|TRBV4-1|few
TGCGCCAGCAGCCAGGGTTCTTTTAGCGGGGGGAGGACAGATACGCAGTATTTT
CASSQGSFSGGRTDTQYF
>TRBJ2-5|TRBD2|TRBV5-4|.
TGTGCCAGCAGCCCGTTACTAGCGGGGAACCAAGAGACCCAGTACTTC
CASSPLLAGNQETQYF
>TRBJ2-3|TRBD2|TRBV3-1|few
TGTGCCAGCAGCCAAGATACTAGCGGGGTCGGAGATACGCAGTATTTT
CASSQDTSGVGDTQYF
>TRBJ2-5|.|TRBV7-3|few
TGTGCCAGCAGCTTACTCCCAGGGGAGGAGACCCAGTACTTC
CASSLLPGEETQYF
>TRBJ2-1|TRBD1|TRBV28|.
TGTGCCAGCAGCCCCTGGGCGGACAGGGGGCATCGGGAGCAGTTCTTC
CASSPWADRGHREQFF
>TRBJ2-1|.|TRBV6-2/TRBV6-3|few
TGTGCCAGCAGTACCACGACAGTCAATGAGCAGTTCTTC
CASSTTTVNEQFF
>TRBJ1-5|.|TRBV10-1|.
TGCGCCAGCAGTGAGGTGCGGGCCGAGAACAGCAATCAGCCCCAGCATTTT
CASSEVRAENSNQPQHF
>TRBJ2-1|.|TRBV7-6|.
TGTGCCAGCAGCCCCTGGTCCCCTAACGGTGAGCAGTTCTTC
CASSPWSPNGEQFF
>TRBJ1-3|.|TRBV20-1|few
TGCAGTGCTGGTCCGGGGACTGCGGGAAACACCATATATTTT
CSAGPGTAGNTIYF
>TRBJ2-2|.|TRBV4-1|few
TGCGCCAGCAGCTCACGTTCCGGGGGGAACACCGGGGAGCTGTTTTTT
CASSSRSGGNTGELFF
>TRBJ2-3|.|TRBV20-1|few
TGCAGTGCTAGAGATACAGGCAGAGGAGATACGCAGTATTTT
CSARDTGRGDTQYF
>TRBJ2-3|TRBD2|TRBV20-1|.
TGCAGTGCTAGTACTAGCGGCACAGATACGCAGTATTTT
CSASTSGTDTQYF
>TRBJ1-5|.|TRBV30|.
TGTGCCTGGAACCGGGACGGGGGCAATCAGCCCCAGCATTTT
CAWNRDGGNQPQHF
>TRBJ2-2|.|TRBV5-6|many
TGTGCCAGCAGTCTTTACGGGGAGCTGTTTTTT
CASSLYGELFF
>TRBJ1-6|.|TRBV19|.
TGTGCCACCCAACATGCCTATAATTCACCCCTCCACTTT
CATQHAYNSPLHF
>TRBJ2-7|.|TRBV11-2|few
TGTGCCAGCAGCCGCGGACGGGGTCCCTACGAGCAGTACTTC
CASSRGRGPYEQYF
>TRBJ1-5|.|TRBV2|.
TGTGCCAGCAGTAAGGGGGGCCCCGGTCAGCCCCAGCATTTT
CASSKGGPGQPQHF
>TRBJ2-5|.|TRBV3-1|.
TGTGCCAGCAGCCAAGACACCGCGTTGACCCAGTACTTC
CASSQDTALTQYF
>TRBJ2-2|.|TRBV5-1|few
TGCGCCAGCAGCTTCAGGGTGGACGGCACCGGGGAGCTGTTTTTT
CASSFRVDGTGELFF
>TRBJ2-3|.|TRBV18|few
TGTGCCAGCTCACCACCGTCAGTCGGTCTAGATACGCAGTATTTT
CASSPPSVGLDTQYF
>TRBJ2-3|TRBD2|TRBV4-1|few
TGCGCCAGCAGCCAGTCCGTCGGGGGGGATACGCAGTATTTT
CASSQSVGGDTQYF
>TRBJ2-5|.|TRBV6-5|.
TGTGCCAGCAGTTACAGCATACTCCAAGAGACCCAGTACTTC
CASSYSILQETQYF
>TRBJ2-1|.|TRBV7-2|few
TGTGCCAGCAGCTTAGGGACAGCGCATACTCACAATGAGCAGTTCTTC
CASSLGTAHTHNEQFF
>TRBJ2-1|TRBD2|TRBV18|many
TGTGCCAGTTCCGCTAGCGGGGGGTACAATGAGCAGTTCTTC
CASSASGGYNEQFF
>TRBJ2-4|.|TRBV20-1|few
TGCAGTGTTTACCCCCCCGGGGCCGTAGCCAAAAACATTCAGTACTTC
CSVYPPGAVAKNIQYF
>TRBJ2-5|TRBD1|TRBV6-1|few
TGTGCCACCCACCGGGACAGGGGGCCTTTAGAGACCCAGTACTTC
CATHRDRGPLETQYF
>TRBJ1-4|.|TRBV4-3|few
TGCGCCAGCAGCCAAGATTCGGTTGCGGGCTCCAATGAAAAACTGTTTTTT
CASSQDSVAGSNEKLFF
>TRBJ1-5|.|TRBV10-2|.
TGCGCCAGCGCAGGGGTAGATCAGCCCCAGCATTTT
CASAGVDQPQHF
>TRBJ2-3|TRBD2|TRBV5-1|many
TGCGCCAGCAGCACCATAGCGGGGGGAAGCACAGATACGCAGTATTTT
CASSTIAGGSTDTQYF
>TRBJ1-3|.|TRBV7-9|.
TGTGCCAGCAGCTTCCCCGCGGGGACCGGAAACACCATATATTTT
CASSFPAGTGNTIYF
>TRBJ2-1|.|TRBV12-3/TRBV12-4|.
TGTGCCAGCAGTTTATCTATTTACAATGAGCAGTTCTTC
CASSLSIYNEQFF
>TRBJ2-3|.|TRBV9|.
TGTGCCAGCAATAACGGGGATAGCACAGATACGCAGTATTTT
CASNNGDSTDTQYF
>TRBJ2-6|.|TRBV15|.
TGTGCCACCAGCAGAGATCTTTTCTCTGGGGCCAACGTCCTGACTTTC
CATSRDLFSGANVLTF
>TRBJ2-7|.|TRBV3-1|.
TGTGCCAGCAGCCAAGATAGGGCTAAGCAGTACTTC
CASSQDRAKQYF
>TRBJ2-1|.|TRBV6-5|.
TGTGCCAGCAGTTATTCCGACGCGACGCGAAATTATGAGCAGTTCTTC
CASSYSDATRNYEQFF
>TRBJ1-2|.|TRBV7-9|few
TGTGCCAGCAGCTTAGAATCATTCAACTATGGCTACACCTTC
CASSLESFNYGYTF